This T cell receptor beta chain came from a study of breast tumors, draining lymph nodes, adjacent tissues. General observations from the study: Findings are consistent with lymph node origin and intratumoral expansion of most tumor T cells. Compared with basal-like, luminal-like tumors shared significantly more repertoire with nontumor tissue. The lymph node origin of tumor T cells was framed as consistent with a hypothesis, not demonstrated. Compared with lymph nodes, tumors were less diverse; compared with nontumor tissue, more.

TCRdb re-called the multiplex PCR reads with MiXCR, one entry per CDR3 protein. The table lists about 89,000 distinct CDR3 sequences, roughly 30% of them singletons. Axillary draining lymph nodes of breast cancer patients supplied the node samples. This clonotype was found many times. Its antigen is not identified. From germline, CDR1 is DFQATT and CDR2 SNEGSKA (reference sequence). V lost 3 bases, J lost 3 bases, and 18 bases lay in between. The CDR3 extends over 15 amino acids. The receptor was derived from a female donor with breast cancer. Some clones in this sample may be carry-over from other donors' samples. Sequenced sample: axillary lymph node tissue. The chain has TRBV20-1 and TRBJ2-7, with unresolved D. CDR3 sequence reads: CSARGRAPMDYEQYF. The CDR3, as DNA: TGCAGTGCTAGGGGCCGGGCCCCGATGGACTACGAGCAGTACTTC.